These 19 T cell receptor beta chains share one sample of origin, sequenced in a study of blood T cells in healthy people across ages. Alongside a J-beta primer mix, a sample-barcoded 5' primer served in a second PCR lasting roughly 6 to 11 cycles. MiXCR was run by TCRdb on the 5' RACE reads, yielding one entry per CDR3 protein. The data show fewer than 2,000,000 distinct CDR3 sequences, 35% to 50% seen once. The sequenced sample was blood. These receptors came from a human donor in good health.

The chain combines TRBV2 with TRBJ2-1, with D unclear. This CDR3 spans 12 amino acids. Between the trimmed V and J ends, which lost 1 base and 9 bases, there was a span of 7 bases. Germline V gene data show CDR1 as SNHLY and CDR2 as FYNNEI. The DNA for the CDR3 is TGTGCCAGCAGTGAAGGAACCACTGAGCAGTTCTTC. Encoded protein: CASSEGTTEQFF.

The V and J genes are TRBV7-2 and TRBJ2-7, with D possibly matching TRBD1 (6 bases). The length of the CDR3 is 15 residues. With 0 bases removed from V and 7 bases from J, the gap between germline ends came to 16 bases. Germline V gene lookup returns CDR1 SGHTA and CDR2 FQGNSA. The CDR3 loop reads CASSLARGNYNEQYF. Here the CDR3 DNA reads TGTGCCAGCAGCTTAGCGAGGGGGAACTACAATGAGCAGTACTTC.

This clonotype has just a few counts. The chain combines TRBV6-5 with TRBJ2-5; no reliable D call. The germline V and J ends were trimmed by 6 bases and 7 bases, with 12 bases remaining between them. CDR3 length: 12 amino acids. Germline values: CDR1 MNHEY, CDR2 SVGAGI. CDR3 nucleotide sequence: TGTGCCAGCAGAAGGGAAATCGGGACCCAGTACTTC. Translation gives CASRREIGTQYF.

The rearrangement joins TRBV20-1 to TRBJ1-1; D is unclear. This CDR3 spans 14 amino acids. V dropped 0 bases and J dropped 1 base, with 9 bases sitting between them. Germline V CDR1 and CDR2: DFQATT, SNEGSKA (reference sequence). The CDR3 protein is CSARDLFGNTEAFF. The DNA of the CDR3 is TGCAGTGCTAGAGATCTTTTCGGGAACACTGAAGCTTTCTTT.

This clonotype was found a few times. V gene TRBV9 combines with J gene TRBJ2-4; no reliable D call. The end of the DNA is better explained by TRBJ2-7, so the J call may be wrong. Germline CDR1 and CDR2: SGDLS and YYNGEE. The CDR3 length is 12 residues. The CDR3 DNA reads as TGTGCCAGCAGCGTAGATGGCAACGAGCAGTACTTC. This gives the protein CASSVDGNEQYF.

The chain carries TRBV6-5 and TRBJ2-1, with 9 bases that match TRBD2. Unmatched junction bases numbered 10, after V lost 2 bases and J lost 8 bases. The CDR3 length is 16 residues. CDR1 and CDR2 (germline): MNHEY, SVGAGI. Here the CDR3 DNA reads TGTGCCAGCAGTTACGGGCTTGCGGGGGGGCCCTATGAGCAGTTCTTC. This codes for CASSYGLAGGPYEQFF.

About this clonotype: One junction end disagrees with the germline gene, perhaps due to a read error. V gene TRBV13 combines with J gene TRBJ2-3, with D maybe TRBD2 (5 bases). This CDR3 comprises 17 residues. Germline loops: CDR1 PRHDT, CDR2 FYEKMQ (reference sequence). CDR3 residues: CVSSLRVGLSDTDTQYF. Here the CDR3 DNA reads TGTGTCAGCAGCTTAAGAGTAGGCCTTAGCGACACAGATACGCAGTATTTT.

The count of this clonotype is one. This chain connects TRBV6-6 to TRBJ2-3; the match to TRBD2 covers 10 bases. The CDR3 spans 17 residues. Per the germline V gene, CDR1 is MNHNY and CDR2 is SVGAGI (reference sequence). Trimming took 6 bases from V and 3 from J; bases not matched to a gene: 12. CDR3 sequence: CASSPSGGARRTDTQYF. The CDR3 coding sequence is TGTGCCAGCAGCCCCAGCGGGGGGGCAAGGCGGACAGATACGCAGTATTTT.

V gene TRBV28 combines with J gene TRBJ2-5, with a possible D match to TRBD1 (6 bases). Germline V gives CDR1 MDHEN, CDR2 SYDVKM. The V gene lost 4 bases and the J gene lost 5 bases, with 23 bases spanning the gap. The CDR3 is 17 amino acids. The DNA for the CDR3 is TGTGCCAGCAGTTCGAGATACGGACAGTCCCTTGCTGAGACCCAGTACTTC. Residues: CASSSRYGQSLAETQYF.

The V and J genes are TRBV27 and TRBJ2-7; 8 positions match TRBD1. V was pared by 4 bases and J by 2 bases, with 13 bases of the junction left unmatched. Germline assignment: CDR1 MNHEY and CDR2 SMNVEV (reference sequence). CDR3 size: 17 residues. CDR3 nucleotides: TGTGCCAGCAGTTCCCCCTTTAGACAGGGGAGGACCTACGAGCAGTACTTC. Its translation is CASSSPFRQGRTYEQYF.

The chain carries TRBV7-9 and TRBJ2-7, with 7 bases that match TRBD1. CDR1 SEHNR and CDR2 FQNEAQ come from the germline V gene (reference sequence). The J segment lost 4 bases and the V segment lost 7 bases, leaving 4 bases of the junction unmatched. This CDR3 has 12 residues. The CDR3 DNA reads TGTGCCAGCAACCTGGGACAGTACGAGCAGTACTTC. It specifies CASNLGQYEQYF.

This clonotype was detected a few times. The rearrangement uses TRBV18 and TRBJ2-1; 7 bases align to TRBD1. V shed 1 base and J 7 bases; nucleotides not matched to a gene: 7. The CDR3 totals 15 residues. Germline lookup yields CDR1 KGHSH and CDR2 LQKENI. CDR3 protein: CASSPRVGRGNEQFF. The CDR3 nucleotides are TGTGCCAGCTCACCACGTGTGGGCAGGGGGAATGAGCAGTTCTTC.

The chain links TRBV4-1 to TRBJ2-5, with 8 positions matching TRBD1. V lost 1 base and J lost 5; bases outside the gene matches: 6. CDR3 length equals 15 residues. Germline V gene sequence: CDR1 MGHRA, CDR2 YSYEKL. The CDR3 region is CASSQAGQGKETQYF. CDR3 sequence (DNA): TGCGCCAGCAGCCAAGCCGGACAGGGAAAGGAGACCCAGTACTTC.

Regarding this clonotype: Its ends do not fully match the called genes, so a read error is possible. CDR3 sequence reads: CASSGTGSSYGQYF. The CDR3 DNA is TGTGCCAGCAGTGGGACAGGGAGCTCCTACGGGCAGTACTTC. The rearrangement uses TRBV25-1 and TRBJ2-7, with 8 bases identical to TRBD1. The CDR3 loop spans 14 amino acids. Per germline, CDR1 MGHDK and CDR2 SYGVNS.

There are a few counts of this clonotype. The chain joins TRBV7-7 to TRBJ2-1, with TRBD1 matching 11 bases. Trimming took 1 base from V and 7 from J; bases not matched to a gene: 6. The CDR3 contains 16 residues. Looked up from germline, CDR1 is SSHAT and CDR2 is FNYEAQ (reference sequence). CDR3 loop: CASSLDGTGGLNEQFF. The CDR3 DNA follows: TGTGCCAGCAGCTTAGATGGGACAGGGGGATTAAATGAGCAGTTCTTC.

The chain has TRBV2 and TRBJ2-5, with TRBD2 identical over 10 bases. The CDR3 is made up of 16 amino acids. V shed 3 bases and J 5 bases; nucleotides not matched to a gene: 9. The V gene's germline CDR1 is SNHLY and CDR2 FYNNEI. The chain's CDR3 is CASSEGAGGPDETQYF. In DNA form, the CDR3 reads TGTGCCAGCAGTGAGGGAGCGGGGGGGCCTGATGAGACCCAGTACTTC.

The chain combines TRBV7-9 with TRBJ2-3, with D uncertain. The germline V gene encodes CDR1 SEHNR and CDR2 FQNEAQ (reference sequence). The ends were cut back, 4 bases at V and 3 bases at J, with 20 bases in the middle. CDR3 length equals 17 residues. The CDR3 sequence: CASSSPGLPMGTDTQYF. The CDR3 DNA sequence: TGTGCCAGCAGCTCCCCGGGCCTCCCCATGGGGACAGATACGCAGTATTTT.

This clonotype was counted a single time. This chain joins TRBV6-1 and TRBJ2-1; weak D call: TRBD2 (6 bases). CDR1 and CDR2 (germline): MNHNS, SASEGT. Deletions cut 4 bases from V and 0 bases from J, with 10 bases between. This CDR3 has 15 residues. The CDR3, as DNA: TGTGCCAGCAGTGCAGTAGCGGACTCCTACAATGAGCAGTTCTTC. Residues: CASSAVADSYNEQFF.

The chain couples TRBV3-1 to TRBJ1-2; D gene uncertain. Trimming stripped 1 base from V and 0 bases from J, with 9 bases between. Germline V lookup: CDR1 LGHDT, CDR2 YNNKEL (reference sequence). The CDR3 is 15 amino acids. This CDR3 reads CASSQGHKSNYGYTF. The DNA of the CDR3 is TGTGCCAGCAGCCAAGGCCACAAATCTAACTATGGCTACACCTTC.